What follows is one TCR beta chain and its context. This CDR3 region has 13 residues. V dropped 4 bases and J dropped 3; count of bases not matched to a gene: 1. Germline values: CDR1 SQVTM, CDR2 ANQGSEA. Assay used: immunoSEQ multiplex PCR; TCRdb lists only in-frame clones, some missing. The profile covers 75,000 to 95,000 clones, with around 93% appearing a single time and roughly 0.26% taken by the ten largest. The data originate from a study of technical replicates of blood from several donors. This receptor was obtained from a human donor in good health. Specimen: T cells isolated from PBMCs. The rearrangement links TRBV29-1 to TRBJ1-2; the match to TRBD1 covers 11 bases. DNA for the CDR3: TGCAGCGTTGGGACAGGGGGCTACTATGGCTACACCTTC. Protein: CSVGTGGYYGYTF.